The next 5 T cell receptor beta chains were all read from a single sample in a study of blood T cell repertoires in COVID-19. Clones were sequenced by immunoSEQ multiplex PCR, and TCRdb holds only the in-frame ones, with some missing. Of about 440,000 clones listed, roughly 89% are singletons. Material for sequencing was peripheral blood. These receptors originate from a woman in her twenties or thirties with acute or convalescent COVID-19.

The chain recombines TRBV27 with TRBJ2-5; 13 nucleotides match TRBD2. Unmatched junction bases numbered 8, after V lost 5 bases and J lost 5 bases. Per the germline V gene, CDR1 is MNHEY and CDR2 is SMNVEV (reference sequence). The CDR3 consists of 16 residues. This CDR3 reads CASSPLAGGLLETQYF. The CDR3 coding sequence is TGTGCCAGCAGTCCACTAGCGGGGGGGCTACTGGAGACCCAGTACTTC.

The V and J genes are TRBV12-3 or TRBV12-4 and TRBJ1-1; TRBD1 matches 7 bases. Trimming removed 6 bases from V and 4 bases from J; junction bases left unmatched: 5. The CDR3 covers 13 residues. Here the CDR3 reads CASRDQGGTEAFF. The CDR3 bases are TGTGCCAGCAGAGACCAGGGGGGCACTGAAGCTTTCTTT.

This clone has just a few counts. The V gene is TRBV11-2, the J gene TRBJ2-7; no clear D gene. The CDR3 extends over 13 amino acids. Germline CDR1 reads SGHAT; CDR2 reads FQNNGV. Between the trimmed V and J ends, which lost 1 base and 4 bases, there was a span of 8 bases. CDR3 nucleotide sequence: TGTGCCAGCAGCTTAGTTGAGAGGTACGAGCAGTACTTC. Protein: CASSLVERYEQYF.

The V and J genes are TRBV7-2 and TRBJ2-7, with D hard to call. The germline CDR1 and CDR2 sequences are SGHTA and FQGNSA. The CDR3 loop spans 15 amino acids. V lost 1 base, J lost 3 bases, and 13 bases lay in between. CDR3 region: CASSLGASVYYEQYF. In nucleotides, the CDR3 is TGTGCCAGCAGCTTAGGGGCCTCGGTCTACTACGAGCAGTACTTC.

The chain couples TRBV28 to TRBJ2-2; D ambiguous. Trimming stripped 6 bases from V and 1 base from J, with 3 bases between. Germline-derived CDR1 and CDR2 are MDHEN and SYDVKM. This CDR3 spans 12 amino acids. The CDR3 nucleotides are TGTGCCAGCAGCCAGAACACCGGGGAGCTGTTTTTT. Its translation: CASSQNTGELFF. Drawing the rest from reference TRBV28 and TRBJ2-2, the complete variable domain is DVKVTQSSRYLVKRTGEKVFLECVQDMDHENMFWYRQDPGLGLRLIYFSYDVKMKEKGDIPEGYSVSREKKERFSLILESASTNQTSMYLCASSQNTGELFFGEGSRLTVL.